A single sample is the source of the 27 T cell receptor beta chains below, sequenced in a study of blood T cell repertoires in COVID-19. Produced via immunoSEQ multiplex PCR; TCRdb's table is partial and in-frame only. In the table there are 61,000 or so clones, 65% to 80% of which are singletons. Sequenced: peripheral blood. The receptors come from a woman between 65 and 79 years old with acute or convalescent COVID-19.

The V call is TRBV19, the J call TRBJ2-7; 8 nucleotides agree with TRBD1. Germline values: CDR1 LNHDA, CDR2 SQIVND (reference sequence). This CDR3 comprises 15 residues. Trimming took 6 bases from V and 7 from J; bases not matched to a gene: 14. The CDR3 loop reads CASRPTGQGSGEQYF. CDR3 bases: TGTGCCAGTAGACCCACCGGACAGGGCTCCGGGGAGCAGTACTTC.

The rearrangement uses TRBV5-4 and TRBJ1-2; 7 bases are shared with TRBD1. Trimming at V came to 4 bases and at J to 8 bases, leaving 14 bases not matched to a gene. Germline-derived CDR1 and CDR2 are SGHNT and YYREEE (reference sequence). The CDR3 runs to 15 residues. CDR3 nucleotide sequence: TGTGCCAGCAGCCCAGGAGGTTACAGGGGCCTGGGCTACACCTTC. Translation: CASSPGGYRGLGYTF.

V is TRBV11-3 and J is TRBJ2-5; the D gene is possibly TRBD2 (6 bases). The CDR3 runs 14 residues. Germline CDR1 is SGHNT and CDR2 is YENEEA. The V end lost 1 base, the J end lost 2 bases, and 8 bases lay between the germline ends. For the CDR3, the DNA is TGTGCCAGCAGCTTAGGAGGAGGGCAAGAGACCCAGTACTTC. It translates to CASSLGGGQETQYF. Drawing the rest from reference TRBV11-3 and TRBJ2-5, the complete variable domain is EAGVVQSPRYKIIEKKQPVAFWCNPISGHNTLYWYLQNLGQGPELLIRYENEEAVDDSQLPKDRFSAERLKGVDSTLKIQPAELGDSAVYLCASSLGGGQETQYFGPGTRLLVL.

The rearrangement links TRBV2 to TRBJ1-6, with D possibly matching TRBD1 (6 bases). The CDR3 is 15 residues long. The V and J ends lost 5 bases and 3 bases respectively, with 11 bases between them. Germline assignment: CDR1 SNHLY and CDR2 FYNNEI. In DNA, the CDR3 is TGTGCCAGCAGTCCATCAGGGGACTATAATTCACCCCTCCACTTT. Its translation: CASSPSGDYNSPLHF. The complete variable domain, with remaining parts taken from reference TRBV2 and TRBJ1-6, reads EPEVTQTPSHQVTQMGQEVILRCVPISNHLYFYWYRQILGQKVEFLVSFYNNEISEKSEIFDDQFSVERPDGSNFTLKIRSTKLEDSAMYFCASSPSGDYNSPLHFGNGTRLTVT.

This clone was recorded a few times. The CDR3 bases are TGTGCCAGCAGAGAGGAGGACAGGAGCAATCAGCCCCAGCATTTT. Its translation: CASREEDRSNQPQHF. The chain has TRBV2 and TRBJ1-5; 7 bases are shared with TRBD1. The CDR3 is made up of 15 amino acids. The germline CDR1 and CDR2 sequences are SNHLY and FYNNEI. V dropped 6 bases and J dropped 1; count of bases not matched to a gene: 6.

The V call is TRBV5-4, the J call TRBJ2-3, with D uncertain. Trimming cost V 1 base and J 1 base, with 4 bases left between them. This CDR3 has 13 amino acids. The germline V gene has CDR1 SGHNT and CDR2 YYREEE (reference sequence). In DNA, the CDR3 is TGTGCCAGCAGCTTGCCCGGCACAGATACGCAGTATTTT. Translation: CASSLPGTDTQYF.

This rearrangement joins TRBV7-2 to TRBJ2-7; 11 bases are a match to TRBD2. The CDR3 consists of 15 residues. Germline V CDR1 and CDR2: SGHTA, FQGNSA. Trimming removed 5 bases from V and 3 bases from J; junction bases left unmatched: 6. CDR3 in DNA: TGTGCCAGCAGCGTAACGCTAGCGGGGGGCTACGAGCAGTACTTC. Its translation: CASSVTLAGGYEQYF.

This clone was seen a few times. V is TRBV19 and J is TRBJ2-5, with 7 bases lining up with TRBD2. The CDR3 is 16 residues long. CDR1 is LNHDA, CDR2 SQIVND, per germline (reference sequence). The V and J ends lost 1 base and 2 bases, in that order; junction bases with no gene match: 7. CDR3 in amino acids: CASSIVGAGIQETQYF. In DNA, the CDR3 is TGTGCCAGTAGTATAGTAGGAGCGGGGATTCAAGAGACCCAGTACTTC.

The V call is TRBV6-4, the J call TRBJ1-5; TRBD1 matches at 7 bases. Trimming took 0 bases from V and 4 from J; bases not matched to a gene: 3. CDR3 length: 15 residues. Per germline, CDR1 MRHNA and CDR2 SNTAGT. The CDR3 reads CASSDSARGNQPQHF. CDR3 nucleotides: TGTGCCAGCAGTGACTCTGCCAGGGGGAATCAGCCCCAGCATTTT.

In the case of this clone: Its ends do not fully match the called genes, so a read error is possible. The rearrangement uses TRBV18 and TRBJ2-1, with 9 nucleotides matching TRBD2. The germline V gene encodes CDR1 KGHSH and CDR2 LQKENI. CDR3 length: 16 residues. This CDR3 reads CANSQPSRGGPNEQFF. The CDR3 coding sequence is TGTGCCAACTCACAACCCTCGCGGGGGGGCCCCAATGAGCAGTTCTTC.

This sequence joins TRBV29-1 and TRBJ1-1; 9 positions agree with TRBD1. Germline assignment: CDR1 SQVTM and CDR2 ANQGSEA. J lost 2 bases, V lost 8 bases, and 3 bases had no gene match. The CDR3 consists of 12 residues. The CDR3 DNA is TGCAGCATCACAGGGGGCAACACTGAAGCTTTCTTT. It is translated as CSITGGNTEAFF.

This chain uses TRBV5-1 with TRBJ1-1; D possibly corresponds to TRBD1 (5 bases). Trimming stripped 0 bases from V and 2 bases from J, with 11 bases between. This CDR3 spans 15 amino acids. Germline lookup yields CDR1 SGHRS and CDR2 YFSETQ. As DNA, the CDR3 is TGCGCCAGCAGCTTGGGTCCAGGGCGAAACACTGAAGCTTTCTTT. Amino acids: CASSLGPGRNTEAFF.

The rearrangement joins TRBV28 to TRBJ2-1; 9 bases match TRBD2. Looked up from germline, CDR1 is MDHEN and CDR2 is SYDVKM. The V segment lost 2 bases and the J segment 6 bases; nucleotides outside the gene matches: 5. The CDR3 consists of 15 residues. CDR3 sequence reads: CASSLGAGGPNEQFF. The CDR3 DNA sequence: TGTGCCAGCAGTTTAGGAGCGGGGGGCCCCAATGAGCAGTTCTTC.

The count of this clone is one. V is TRBV3-1 (or the pseudogene TRBV3-2) and J is TRBJ2-1; D perhaps matches TRBD2 (5 bases). This CDR3 region has 13 residues. The germline gives CDR1 LGHDT, CDR2 YNNKEL (reference sequence). V lost 4 bases to trimming and J lost 8 bases, with 12 bases between them. CDR3 DNA sequence: TGTGCCAGCAGCCTTAGCAATAGCGATGAGCAGTTCTTC. Translated: CASSLSNSDEQFF.

The CDR3 protein is CASRDGTTNEKLFF. The DNA of the CDR3 is TGTGCCAGCAGAGACGGGACAACTAATGAAAAACTGTTTTTT. The chain recombines TRBV6-1 with TRBJ1-4; D gene ambiguous. Germline assignment: CDR1 MNHNS and CDR2 SASEGT. The CDR3 runs to 14 residues. The V end was cut by 6 bases, the J end by 0 bases, with 8 bases between.

CDR3 loop: CASTTGVLGYTF. The CDR3 DNA sequence: TGTGCCAGTACAACAGGGGTTCTCGGCTACACCTTC. The chain combines TRBV19 with TRBJ1-2, with 7 bases fitting TRBD1. CDR1 and CDR2 (germline): LNHDA, SQIVND (reference sequence). V shed 7 bases and J 8 bases; nucleotides not matched to a gene: 7. This CDR3 is 12 amino acids long.

Only a few counts were recorded for this clone. The chain recombines TRBV14 with TRBJ1-1, with D perhaps matching TRBD1 (5 bases). Between the trimmed V and J ends, which lost 1 base and 5 bases, there was a span of 20 bases. The CDR3 totals 17 residues. Germline values: CDR1 SGHDN, CDR2 FVKESK. CDR3 nucleotides: TGTGCCAGCAGCCAAGCCGGGTGGGGGGAAGAAAGGACTGAAGCTTTCTTT. Translation gives CASSQAGWGEERTEAFF.

The chain couples TRBV12-5 to TRBJ2-3; weak D call: TRBD1 (6 bases). Trimming took 0 bases from V and 5 from J, leaving 9 bases between them. Germline V gene data show CDR1 as LGHNT and CDR2 as FRNRAP. This CDR3 comprises 14 residues. DNA of the CDR3: TGTGCTAGTGGTTTGGTACGAGGGGGAGATACGCAGTATTTT. As protein: CASGLVRGGDTQYF.

This chain connects TRBV5-5 to TRBJ2-3, with TRBD2 matching 9 bases. CDR1 and CDR2 from the germline V gene are SGHKS and YYEKEE (reference sequence). This CDR3 is built from 15 residues. The ends lost 4 bases at V and 6 bases at J; junction bases unmatched: 9. CDR3 DNA sequence: TGTGCCAGCAGCGGGGACGCGGGGGGGCTGGATACGCAGTATTTT. This translates into CASSGDAGGLDTQYF.

This clone was found once. The V and J genes are TRBV9 and TRBJ1-4; 7 positions agree with TRBD1. With 4 bases clipped from V and 8 bases from J, the junction kept 8 bases outside the gene matches. The CDR3 length is 14 residues. Looked up from germline, CDR1 is SGDLS and CDR2 is YYNGEE. The CDR3 DNA follows: TGTGCCAGCAGCCGTACAGGGGCCGGCGAAAAACTGTTTTTT. Encoded protein: CASSRTGAGEKLFF.

This clone showed up just once. The chain couples TRBV7-3 to TRBJ2-1, with 12 bases lining up with TRBD2. The CDR3 has 16 amino acids. J gave up 8 bases and V 4 bases, and 9 bases lay outside the gene matches. Germline-derived CDR1 and CDR2 are SGHTA and FQGTGA. The CDR3 coding sequence is TGTGCCAGCAGCTCTCTAGCGGGGGGGCCTGGCGATGAGCAGTTCTTC. Amino acids: CASSSLAGGPGDEQFF.

The chain's CDR3 is CASSPRVLLTGELFF. CDR3 nucleotides: TGTGCCAGCAGCCCCCGGGTCCTCCTCACCGGGGAGCTGTTTTTT. V gene TRBV7-9 combines with J gene TRBJ2-2; D unclear. The ends were cut back, 5 bases at V and 4 bases at J, with 14 bases in the middle. The CDR3 contains 15 residues. Looked up from germline, CDR1 is SEHNR and CDR2 is FQNEAQ (reference sequence).

The chain links TRBV25-1 to TRBJ1-1, with 8 bases that match TRBD1. The J segment lost 0 bases and the V segment lost 8 bases, leaving 5 bases of the junction unmatched. The CDR3 is 14 residues long. Germline assignment: CDR1 MGHDK and CDR2 SYGVNS. The CDR3 region is CASLQGGLNTEAFF. CDR3 nucleotides: TGTGCCAGCTTACAGGGGGGTCTGAACACTGAAGCTTTCTTT.

This chain joins TRBV2 and TRBJ1-1; TRBD1 aligns across 7 bases. CDR3 size: 17 residues. V shed 5 bases, J shed 0 bases, and the junction held 12 bases outside the gene matches. Germline lookup yields CDR1 SNHLY and CDR2 FYNNEI. The CDR3 loop reads CASSLPTGPPMNTEAFF. The CDR3 nucleotides are TGTGCCAGCAGTTTACCGACAGGGCCCCCTATGAACACTGAAGCTTTCTTT.

In this sample, this clone turned up once. This chain joins TRBV7-3 and TRBJ2-2, with 7 bases aligning to TRBD2. The CDR3 is 16 residues long. CDR1 and CDR2 (germline): SGHTA, FQGTGA. The V and J ends lost 3 bases and 15 bases, in that order; junction bases with no gene match: 19. CDR3 sequence reads: CASSFRPAGNTGDLFF. The CDR3 nucleotides read TGTGCCAGCAGCTTCCGGCCAGCGGGGAACACCGGGGATTTGTTTTTT. Complete variable domain (other parts from reference TRBV7-3 and TRBJ2-2): GAGVSQTPSNKVTEKGKYVELRCDPISGHTALYWYRQSLGQGPEFLIYFQGTGAADDSGLPNDRFFAVRPEGSVSTLKIQRTERGDSAVYLCASSFRPAGNTGDLFFGEGSRLTVL.

In its sample, this clone was seen a few times. This chain uses TRBV29-1 with TRBJ2-7; D is possibly TRBD2 (6 bases). The CDR3 is made up of 14 amino acids. From germline, CDR1 is SQVTM and CDR2 ANQGSEA. V lost 3 bases and J 2 bases, leaving 14 bases between the germline ends. DNA for the CDR3: TGCAGCGTTGATGAGGCGGGGCTCACCTACGAGCAGTACTTC. This translates into CSVDEAGLTYEQYF.

The gene calls are TRBV5-4 and TRBJ2-5, with a possible D match to TRBD1 (6 bases). Trimming removed 2 bases at V and 1 base at J, with 9 bases between. Germline CDR1 reads SGHNT; CDR2 reads YYREEE (reference sequence). There are 14 residues in the CDR3. CDR3 in amino acids: CASSFGQFQETQYF. DNA of the CDR3: TGTGCCAGCAGCTTCGGACAGTTCCAAGAGACCCAGTACTTC.